This TCR beta chain was sequenced during a study of blood T cell repertoires in COVID-19. Study information: The cDNA or gDNA used as material had been derived from T cells, B-cell-depleted T cells, or PBMCs.

The method was immunoSEQ multiplex PCR; TCRdb's version includes in-frame clones alone and lacks a portion of them. Of around 400,000 clones listed, 85% to 90% were seen once; the top ten hold about 1.7%. CDR3 length: 14 amino acids. Germline trimming cut 8 bases from V and 6 bases from J; bases unmatched to any gene: 9. Germline V gene lookup returns CDR1 SNHLY and CDR2 FYNNEI. Participant-given clinical history determined each cohort assignment. All recovered Cohort 3 donors got two negative PCRs, got clearance, or saw symptom resolution. The rearrangement joins TRBV2 to TRBJ2-2; 7 nucleotides align to TRBD1. The specimen was PBMCs or T cells enriched from blood (not recorded which). This TCR was sampled from a woman under 40 who had recovered from COVID-19. The CDR3 protein is CASCEEGQAGELFF. The CDR3 DNA reads TGTGCCAGCTGCGAGGAAGGACAGGCCGGGGAGCTGTTTTTT.